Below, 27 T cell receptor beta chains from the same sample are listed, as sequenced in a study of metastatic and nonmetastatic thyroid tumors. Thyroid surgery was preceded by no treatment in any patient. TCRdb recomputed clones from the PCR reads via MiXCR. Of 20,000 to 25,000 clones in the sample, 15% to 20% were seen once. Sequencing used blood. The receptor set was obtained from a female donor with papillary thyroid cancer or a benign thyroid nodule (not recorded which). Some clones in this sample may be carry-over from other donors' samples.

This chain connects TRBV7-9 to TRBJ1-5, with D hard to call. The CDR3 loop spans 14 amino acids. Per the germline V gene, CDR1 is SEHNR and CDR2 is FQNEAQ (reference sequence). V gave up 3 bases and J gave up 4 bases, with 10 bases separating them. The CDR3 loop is CASSFVTENQPQHF. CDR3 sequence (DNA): TGTGCCAGCAGCTTTGTCACAGAAAATCAGCCCCAGCATTTT.

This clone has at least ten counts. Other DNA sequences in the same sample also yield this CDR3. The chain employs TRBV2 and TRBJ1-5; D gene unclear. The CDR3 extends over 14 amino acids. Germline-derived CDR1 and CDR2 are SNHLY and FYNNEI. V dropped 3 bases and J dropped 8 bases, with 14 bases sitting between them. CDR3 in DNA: TGTGCCAGCAGTGACAGCTTTTCAAATGAGCCCCAGCATTTT. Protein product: CASSDSFSNEPQHF.

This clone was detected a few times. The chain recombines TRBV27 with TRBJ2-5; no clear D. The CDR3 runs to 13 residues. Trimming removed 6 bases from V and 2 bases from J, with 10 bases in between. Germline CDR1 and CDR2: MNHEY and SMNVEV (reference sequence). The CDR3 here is CASSLTVQETQYF. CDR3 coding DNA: TGTGCCAGCAGCCTTACAGTGCAAGAGACCCAGTACTTC.

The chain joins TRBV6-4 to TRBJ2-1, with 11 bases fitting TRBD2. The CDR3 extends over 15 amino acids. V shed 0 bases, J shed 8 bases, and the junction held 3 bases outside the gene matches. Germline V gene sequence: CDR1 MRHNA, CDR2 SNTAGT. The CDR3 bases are TGTGCCAGCAGTGACTCTAGCGGGGGGGCCTATGAGCAGTTCTTC. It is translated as CASSDSSGGAYEQFF.

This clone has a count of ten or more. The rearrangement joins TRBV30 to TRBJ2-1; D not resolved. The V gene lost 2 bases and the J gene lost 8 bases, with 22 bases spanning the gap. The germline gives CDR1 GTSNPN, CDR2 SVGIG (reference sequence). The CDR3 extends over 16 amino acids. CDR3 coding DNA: TGTGCCTGGAGTACCGGAGATTTGGGTCAAAGTGATGAGCAGTTCTTC. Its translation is CAWSTGDLGQSDEQFF.

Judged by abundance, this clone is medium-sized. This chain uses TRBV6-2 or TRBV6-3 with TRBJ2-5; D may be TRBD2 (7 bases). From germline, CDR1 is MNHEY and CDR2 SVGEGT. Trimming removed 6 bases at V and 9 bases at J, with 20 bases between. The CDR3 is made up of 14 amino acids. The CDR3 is CASRGGGHSAAQYF. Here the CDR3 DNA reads TGTGCCAGCAGAGGGGGGGGCCACAGTGCGGCCCAGTACTTC.

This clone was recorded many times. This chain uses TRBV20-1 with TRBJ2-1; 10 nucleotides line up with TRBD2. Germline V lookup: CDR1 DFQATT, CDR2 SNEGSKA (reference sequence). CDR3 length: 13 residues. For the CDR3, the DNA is TGCAGCTTAGCGGGGGGTTCCTACAATGAGCAGTTCTTC. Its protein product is CSLAGGSYNEQFF.

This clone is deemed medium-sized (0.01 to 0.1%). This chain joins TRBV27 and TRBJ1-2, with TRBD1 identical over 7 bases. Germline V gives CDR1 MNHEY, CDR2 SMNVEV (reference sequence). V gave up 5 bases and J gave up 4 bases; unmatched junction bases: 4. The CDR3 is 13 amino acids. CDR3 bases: TGTGCCAGCAGTATGGGACAGCTCTATGGCTACACCTTC. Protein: CASSMGQLYGYTF.

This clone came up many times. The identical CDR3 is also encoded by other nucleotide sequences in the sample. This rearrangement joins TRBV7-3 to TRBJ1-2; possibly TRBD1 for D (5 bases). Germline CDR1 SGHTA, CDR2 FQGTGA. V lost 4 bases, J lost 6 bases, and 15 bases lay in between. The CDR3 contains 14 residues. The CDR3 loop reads CASSYAGPSDGYTF. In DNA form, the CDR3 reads TGTGCCAGCAGCTACGCGGGGCCATCGGATGGCTACACCTTC.

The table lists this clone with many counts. The CDR3 coding sequence is TGTGCCAGCAGTGAAACTAGCTCGGATACGCAGTATTTT. Protein product: CASSETSSDTQYF. The V gene is TRBV2, the J gene TRBJ2-3, with D tentatively TRBD2 (6 bases). Looked up from germline, CDR1 is SNHLY and CDR2 is FYNNEI. The V end lost 2 bases, the J end lost 6 bases, and 9 bases lay between the germline ends. The CDR3 covers 13 residues. The variable domain in full, with the rest retrieved from reference TRBV2 and TRBJ2-3, is EPEVTQTPSHQVTQMGQEVILRCVPISNHLYFYWYRQILGQKVEFLVSFYNNEISEKSEIFDDQFSVERPDGSNFTLKIRSTKLEDSAMYFCASSETSSDTQYFGPGTRLTVL.

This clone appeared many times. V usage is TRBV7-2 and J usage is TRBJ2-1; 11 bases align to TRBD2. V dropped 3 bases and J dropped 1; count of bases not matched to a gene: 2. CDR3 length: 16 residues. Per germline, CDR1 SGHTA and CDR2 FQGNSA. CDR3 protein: CASSLTSGTSYNEQFF. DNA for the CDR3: TGTGCCAGCAGCTTGACTAGCGGGACTTCCTACAATGAGCAGTTCTTC.

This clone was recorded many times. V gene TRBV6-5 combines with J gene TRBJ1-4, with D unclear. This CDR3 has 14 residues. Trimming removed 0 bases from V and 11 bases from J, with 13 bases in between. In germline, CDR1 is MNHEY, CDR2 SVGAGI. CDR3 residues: CASSYSGRDGKLFF. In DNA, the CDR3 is TGTGCCAGCAGTTACTCAGGCCGAGATGGGAAACTGTTTTTT.

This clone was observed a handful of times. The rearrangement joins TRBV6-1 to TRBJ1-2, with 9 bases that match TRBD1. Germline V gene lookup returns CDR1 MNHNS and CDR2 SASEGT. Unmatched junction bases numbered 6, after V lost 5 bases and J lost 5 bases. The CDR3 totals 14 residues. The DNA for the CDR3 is TGTGCCAGCAGTCCGGACAGGGGCGGATATGGCTACACCTTC. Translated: CASSPDRGGYGYTF.

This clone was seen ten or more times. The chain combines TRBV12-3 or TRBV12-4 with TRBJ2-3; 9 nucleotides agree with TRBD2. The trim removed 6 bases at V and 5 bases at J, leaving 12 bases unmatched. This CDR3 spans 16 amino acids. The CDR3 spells CASRKRTSESGDTQYF. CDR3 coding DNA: TGTGCCAGCAGGAAACGGACTAGCGAGTCGGGAGATACGCAGTATTTT.

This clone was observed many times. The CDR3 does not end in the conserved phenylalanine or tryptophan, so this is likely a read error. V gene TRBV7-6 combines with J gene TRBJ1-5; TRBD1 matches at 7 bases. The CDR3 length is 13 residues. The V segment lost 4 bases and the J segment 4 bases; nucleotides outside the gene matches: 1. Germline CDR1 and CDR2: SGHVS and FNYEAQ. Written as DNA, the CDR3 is TGTGCCAGCAGCTCGGACAGGAATCAGCCCCAGCATTCT. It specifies CASSSDRNQPQHS.

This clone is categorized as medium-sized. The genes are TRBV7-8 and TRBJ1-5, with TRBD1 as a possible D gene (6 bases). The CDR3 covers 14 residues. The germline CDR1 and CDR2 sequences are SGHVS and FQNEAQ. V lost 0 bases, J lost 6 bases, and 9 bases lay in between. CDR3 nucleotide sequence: TGTGCCAGCAGCTTAGCCGGGGGCAGTCAGCCCCAGCATTTT. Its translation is CASSLAGGSQPQHF.

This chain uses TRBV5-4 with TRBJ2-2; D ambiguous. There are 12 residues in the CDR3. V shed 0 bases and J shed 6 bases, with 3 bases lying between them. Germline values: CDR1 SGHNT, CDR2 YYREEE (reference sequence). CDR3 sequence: CASSLVAGELFF. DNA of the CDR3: TGTGCCAGCAGCTTGGTGGCCGGGGAGCTGTTTTTT. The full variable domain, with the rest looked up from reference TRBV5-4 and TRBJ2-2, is ETGVTQSPTHLIKTRGQQVTLRCSSQSGHNTVSWYQQALGQGPQFIFQYYREEENGRGNFPPRFSGLQFPNYSSELNVNALELDDSALYLCASSLVAGELFFGEGSRLTVL.

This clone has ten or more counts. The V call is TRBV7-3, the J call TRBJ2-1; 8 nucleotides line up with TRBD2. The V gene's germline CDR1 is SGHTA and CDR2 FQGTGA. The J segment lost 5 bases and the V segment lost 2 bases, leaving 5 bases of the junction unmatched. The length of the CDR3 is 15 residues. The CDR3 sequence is CASSLPSGLDNEQFF. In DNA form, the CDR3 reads TGTGCCAGCAGCTTACCTAGCGGGCTTGACAATGAGCAGTTCTTC.

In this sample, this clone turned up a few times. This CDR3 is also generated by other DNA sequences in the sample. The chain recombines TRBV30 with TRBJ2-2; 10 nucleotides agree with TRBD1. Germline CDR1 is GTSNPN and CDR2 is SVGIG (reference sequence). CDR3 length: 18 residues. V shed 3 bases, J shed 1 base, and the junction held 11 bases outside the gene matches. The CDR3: CAWRETGGLNKNTGELFF. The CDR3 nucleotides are TGTGCCTGGAGGGAGACAGGGGGCTTAAATAAGAACACCGGGGAGCTGTTTTTT.

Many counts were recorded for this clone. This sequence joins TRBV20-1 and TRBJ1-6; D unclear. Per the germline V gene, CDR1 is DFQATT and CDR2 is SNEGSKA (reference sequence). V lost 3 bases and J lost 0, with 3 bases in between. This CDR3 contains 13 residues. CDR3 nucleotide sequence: TGCAGTGCTAGGGACTCCTATAATTCACCCCTCCACTTT. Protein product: CSARDSYNSPLHF.

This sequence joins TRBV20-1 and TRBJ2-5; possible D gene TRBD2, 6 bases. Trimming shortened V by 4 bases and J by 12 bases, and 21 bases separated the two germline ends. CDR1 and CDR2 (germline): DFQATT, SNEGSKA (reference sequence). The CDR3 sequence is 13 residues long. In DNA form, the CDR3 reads TGCAGTGCTACTGACTCAGGAGGGGAGACAAAGTACTTC. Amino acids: CSATDSGGETKYF.

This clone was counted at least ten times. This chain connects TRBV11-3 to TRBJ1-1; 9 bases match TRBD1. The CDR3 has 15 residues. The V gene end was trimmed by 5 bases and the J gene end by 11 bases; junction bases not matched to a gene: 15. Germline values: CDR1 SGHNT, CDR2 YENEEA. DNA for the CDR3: TGTGCCAGCAGCCCAAGAGGGGGACAGGGCTATGAGGCTTTCTTT. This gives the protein CASSPRGGQGYEAFF.

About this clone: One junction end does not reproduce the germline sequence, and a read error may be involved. The CDR3 protein is CASSYKGGFGSYNEKFF. DNA of the CDR3: TGTGCCAGCAGCTATAAGGGGGGGTTCGGCTCCTACAATGAGAAGTTCTTC. This chain uses TRBV7-2 with TRBJ2-1; D perhaps matches TRBD2 (7 bases). Per germline, CDR1 SGHTA and CDR2 FQGNSA. The CDR3 length is 17 residues.

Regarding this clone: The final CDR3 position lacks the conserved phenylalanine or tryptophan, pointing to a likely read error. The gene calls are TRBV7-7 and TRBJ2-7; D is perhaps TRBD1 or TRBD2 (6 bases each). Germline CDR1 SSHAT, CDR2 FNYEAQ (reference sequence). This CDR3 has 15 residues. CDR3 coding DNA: TGTGTTAGCAGCCCCTTGGGGGGCGCCCCCGACGAGCAGTACCTC. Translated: CVSSPLGGAPDEQYL.

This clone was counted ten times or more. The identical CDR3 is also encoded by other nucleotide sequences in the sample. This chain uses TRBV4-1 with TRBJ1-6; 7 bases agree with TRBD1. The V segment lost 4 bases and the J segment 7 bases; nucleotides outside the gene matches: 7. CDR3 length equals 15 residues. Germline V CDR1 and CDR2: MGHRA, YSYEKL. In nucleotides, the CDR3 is TGCGCCAGCAGCCCTACGGGACAGTTAAATTCACCCCTCCACTTT. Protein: CASSPTGQLNSPLHF.

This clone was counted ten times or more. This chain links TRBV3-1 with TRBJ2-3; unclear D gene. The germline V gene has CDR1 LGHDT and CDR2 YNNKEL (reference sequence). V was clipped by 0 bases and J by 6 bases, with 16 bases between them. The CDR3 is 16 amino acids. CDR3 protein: CASSQDISGWFDTQYF. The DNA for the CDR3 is TGTGCCAGCAGCCAAGATATAAGTGGGTGGTTTGATACGCAGTATTTT.

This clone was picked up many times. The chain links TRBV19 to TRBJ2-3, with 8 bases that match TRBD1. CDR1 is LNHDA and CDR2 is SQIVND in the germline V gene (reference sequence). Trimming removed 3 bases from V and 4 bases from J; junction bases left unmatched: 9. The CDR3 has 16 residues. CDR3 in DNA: TGTGCCAGTAGTATCGACAGGGGTGATCGGGCAGATACGCAGTATTTT. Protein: CASSIDRGDRADTQYF.